This T cell receptor beta chain is drawn from a study of blood T cells in healthy people across ages. General observations from the study: It was not possible, with unsorted PBMCs, to conclusively compare naive and antigen-experienced cells. Comparison with aged donors showed that long-lived donors had more naive CD4+ cells and higher diversity.

The CDR3 sequence is 13 residues long. V lost 6 bases and J 4 bases, leaving 12 bases between the germline ends. Per germline, CDR1 ENHRY and CDR2 SYGVKD. This clonotype has just a few counts. The target antigen is unknown. It was with a sample-barcoded 5' primer and a J-beta primer mix that a second PCR of roughly 7 to 12 cycles was run. Each CDR3 protein gets one entry after TCRdb re-called the 5' RACE reads with MiXCR. The sample contains about 1.5 million distinct CDR3 sequences, approximately 42% of which appear only once. The sequenced material came from blood. This clonotype was obtained from a woman aged 18-29 years in good health. The rearrangement joins TRBV10-3 to TRBJ2-5, with D maybe TRBD1 (6 bases). The CDR3 here is CAIRQGTLETQYF. The CDR3 nucleotides read TGTGCCATCAGACAGGGTACTTTAGAGACCCAGTACTTC.